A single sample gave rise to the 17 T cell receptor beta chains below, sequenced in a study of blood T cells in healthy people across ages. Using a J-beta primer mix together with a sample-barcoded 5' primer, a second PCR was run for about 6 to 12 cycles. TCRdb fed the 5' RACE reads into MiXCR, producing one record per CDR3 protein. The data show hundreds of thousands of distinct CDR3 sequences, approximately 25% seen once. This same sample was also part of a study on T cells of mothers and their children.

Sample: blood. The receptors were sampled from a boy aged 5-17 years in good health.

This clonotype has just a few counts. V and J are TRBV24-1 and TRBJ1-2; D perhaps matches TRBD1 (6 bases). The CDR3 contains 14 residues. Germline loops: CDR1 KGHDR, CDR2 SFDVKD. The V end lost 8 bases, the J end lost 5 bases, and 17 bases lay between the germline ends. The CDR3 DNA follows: TGTGCCACCAACCGGTCACAGGGAGGGTATGGCTACACCTTC. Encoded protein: CATNRSQGGYGYTF.

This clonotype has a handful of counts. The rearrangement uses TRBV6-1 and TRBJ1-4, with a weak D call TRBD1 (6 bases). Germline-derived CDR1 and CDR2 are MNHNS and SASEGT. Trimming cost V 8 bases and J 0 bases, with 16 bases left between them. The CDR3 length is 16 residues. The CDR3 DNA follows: TGTGCCAGCGATTCCCGAGGGGGGGCAACTAATGAAAAACTGTTTTTT. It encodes CASDSRGGATNEKLFF.

CDR3: CAWRGGLNVAGNTIYF. The CDR3 DNA reads as TGTGCCTGGAGAGGCGGACTAAACGTTGCTGGAAACACCATATATTTT. The V gene is TRBV30, the J gene TRBJ1-3; D uncertain. With 3 bases removed from V and 2 bases from J, the gap between germline ends came to 17 bases. The CDR3 runs 16 residues. Germline values: CDR1 GTSNPN, CDR2 SVGIG (reference sequence).

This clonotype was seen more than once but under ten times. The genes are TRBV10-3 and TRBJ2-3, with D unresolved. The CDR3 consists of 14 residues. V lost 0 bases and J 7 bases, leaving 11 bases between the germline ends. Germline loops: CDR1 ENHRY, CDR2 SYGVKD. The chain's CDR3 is CAISESTWEYTQYF. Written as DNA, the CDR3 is TGTGCCATCAGTGAGTCGACGTGGGAATATACGCAGTATTTT.

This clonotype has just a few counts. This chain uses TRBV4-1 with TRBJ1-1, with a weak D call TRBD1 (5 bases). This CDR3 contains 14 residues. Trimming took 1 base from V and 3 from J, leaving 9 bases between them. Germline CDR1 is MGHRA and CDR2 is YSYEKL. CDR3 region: CASSQVGQDTEAFF. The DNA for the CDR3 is TGCGCCAGCAGCCAAGTCGGACAAGACACTGAAGCTTTCTTT.

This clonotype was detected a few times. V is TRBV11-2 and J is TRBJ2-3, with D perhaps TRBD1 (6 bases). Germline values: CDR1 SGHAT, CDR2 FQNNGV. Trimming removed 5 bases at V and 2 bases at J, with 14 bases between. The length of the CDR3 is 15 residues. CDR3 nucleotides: TGTGCCAGCAGCATACCCAGGGGATTCACAGATACGCAGTATTTT. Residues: CASSIPRGFTDTQYF.

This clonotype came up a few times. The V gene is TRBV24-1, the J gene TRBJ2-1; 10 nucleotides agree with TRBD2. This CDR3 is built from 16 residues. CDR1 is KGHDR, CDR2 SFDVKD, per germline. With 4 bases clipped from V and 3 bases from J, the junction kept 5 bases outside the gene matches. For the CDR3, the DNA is TGTGCCACCAGTGACAAACTAGCGGGGAGCTACAATGAGCAGTTCTTC. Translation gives CATSDKLAGSYNEQFF.

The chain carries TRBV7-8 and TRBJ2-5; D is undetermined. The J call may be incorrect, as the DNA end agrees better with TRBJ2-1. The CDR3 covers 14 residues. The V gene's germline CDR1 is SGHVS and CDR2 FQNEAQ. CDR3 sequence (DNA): TGTGCCAGCAGCTTAGGGCCAGTATACAATGAGCAGTTCTTC. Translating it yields CASSLGPVYNEQFF.

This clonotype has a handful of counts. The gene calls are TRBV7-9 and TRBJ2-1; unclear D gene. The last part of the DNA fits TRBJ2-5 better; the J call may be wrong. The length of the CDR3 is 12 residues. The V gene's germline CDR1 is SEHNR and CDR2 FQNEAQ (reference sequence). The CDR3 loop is CASDGNGETQYF. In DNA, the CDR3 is TGTGCCAGCGATGGGAACGGGGAGACCCAGTACTTC.

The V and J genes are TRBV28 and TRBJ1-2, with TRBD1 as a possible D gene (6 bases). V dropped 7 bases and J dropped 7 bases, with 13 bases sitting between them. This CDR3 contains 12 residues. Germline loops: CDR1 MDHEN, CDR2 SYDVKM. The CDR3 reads CASTLGHLGYTF. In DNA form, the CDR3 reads TGTGCCAGCACCCTGGGACATCTTGGCTACACCTTC.

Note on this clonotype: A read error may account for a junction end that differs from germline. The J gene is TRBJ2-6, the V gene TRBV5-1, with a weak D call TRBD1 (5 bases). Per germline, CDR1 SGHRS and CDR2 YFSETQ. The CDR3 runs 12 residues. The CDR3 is CASKSGANVPTF. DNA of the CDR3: TGCGCCAGTAAGTCTGGGGCCAACGTCCCGACTTTC.

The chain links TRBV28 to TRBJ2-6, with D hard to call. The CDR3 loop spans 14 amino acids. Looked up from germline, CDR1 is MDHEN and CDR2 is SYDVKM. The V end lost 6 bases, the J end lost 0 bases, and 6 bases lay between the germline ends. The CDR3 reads CASSRYSGANVLTF. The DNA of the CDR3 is TGTGCCAGCAGCCGCTACTCTGGGGCCAACGTCCTGACTTTC.

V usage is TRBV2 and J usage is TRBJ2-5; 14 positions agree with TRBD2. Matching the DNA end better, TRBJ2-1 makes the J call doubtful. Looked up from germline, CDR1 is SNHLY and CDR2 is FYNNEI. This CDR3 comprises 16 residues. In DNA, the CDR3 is TGTGCCAGCAGCCGACGGGGACTAGCGGGAGAGGCTGAGCAGTTCTTC. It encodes CASSRRGLAGEAEQFF.

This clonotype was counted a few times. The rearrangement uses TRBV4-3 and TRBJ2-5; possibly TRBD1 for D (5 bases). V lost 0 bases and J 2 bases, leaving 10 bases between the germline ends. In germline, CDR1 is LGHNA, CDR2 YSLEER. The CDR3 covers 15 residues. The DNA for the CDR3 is TGCGCCAGCAGCCAAGAGGGAAAGGGGCAAGAGACCCAGTACTTC. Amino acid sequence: CASSQEGKGQETQYF.

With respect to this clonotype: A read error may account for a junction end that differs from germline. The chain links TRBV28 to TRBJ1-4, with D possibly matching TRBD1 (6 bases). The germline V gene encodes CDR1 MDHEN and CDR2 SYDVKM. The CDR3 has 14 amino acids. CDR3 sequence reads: CASRLGGFNEKLLF. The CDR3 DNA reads TGTGCCAGCAGACTAGGGGGTTTTAATGAAAAACTGCTTTTT.

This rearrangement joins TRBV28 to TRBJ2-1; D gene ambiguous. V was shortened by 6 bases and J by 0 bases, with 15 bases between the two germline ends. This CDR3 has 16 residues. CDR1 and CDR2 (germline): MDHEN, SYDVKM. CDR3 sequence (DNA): TGTGCCAGCAGCCAACGACTCCTCAGCTCCTACAATGAGCAGTTCTTC. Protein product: CASSQRLLSSYNEQFF.

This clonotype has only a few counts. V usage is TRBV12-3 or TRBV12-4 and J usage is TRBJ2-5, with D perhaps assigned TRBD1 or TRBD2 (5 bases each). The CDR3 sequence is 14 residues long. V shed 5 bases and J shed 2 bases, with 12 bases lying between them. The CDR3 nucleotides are TGTGCCAGCAGTAATTTGAGGGGACAAGAGACCCAGTACTTC. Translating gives CASSNLRGQETQYF.